The 16 T cell receptor beta chains reported below all come from one sample, sequenced in a study of T cell responses to AZD1222 COVID-19 vaccine. Data came from immunoSEQ multiplex PCR; TCRdb stores just in-frame clones and leaves some out. This table holds about 140,000 clones, roughly 90% found once. The specimen was peripheral blood, collected on day 0 of AZD1222 vaccination. These receptors were obtained from an adult in good health.

This clone was recorded a few times. The chain couples TRBV5-6 to TRBJ1-1; D is possibly TRBD1 (5 bases). CDR3 length equals 13 residues. CDR1 and CDR2 (germline): SGHDT, YYEEEE. Trimming took off 1 base at V and 1 base at J, with 5 bases between the two ends. Here the CDR3 reads CASSLTGNTEAFF. Here the CDR3 DNA reads TGTGCCAGCAGCTTGACAGGGAACACTGAAGCTTTCTTT.

This chain uses TRBV5-6 with TRBJ2-1, with D possibly being TRBD1 (5 bases). The CDR3 loop spans 16 amino acids. The V end lost 0 bases, the J end lost 8 bases, and 18 bases lay between the germline ends. Germline-derived CDR1 and CDR2 are SGHDT and YYEEEE. The CDR3 coding sequence is TGTGCCAGCAGCTTGGGCGACAGTCTCCGTGGTTATGAGCAGTTCTTC. Its translation is CASSLGDSLRGYEQFF. The full variable domain, its missing parts supplied by reference TRBV5-6 and TRBJ2-1, is DAGVTQSPTHLIKTRGQQVTLRCSPKSGHDTVSWYQQALGQGPQFIFQYYEEEERQRGNFPDRFSGHQFPNYSSELNVNALLLGDSALYLCASSLGDSLRGYEQFFGPGTRLTVL.

The rearrangement uses TRBV7-2 and TRBJ1-2, with 8 bases matching TRBD1. CDR1 is SGHTA and CDR2 is FQGNSA in the germline V gene. CDR3 length: 14 residues. Germline trimming cut 1 base from V and 4 bases from J; bases unmatched to any gene: 2. Here the CDR3 DNA reads TGTGCCAGCAGCTTAGGGACAGGGTTCTATGGCTACACCTTC. Translating it yields CASSLGTGFYGYTF.

This chain links TRBV19 with TRBJ2-7; tentative D call: TRBD2 (5 bases). Germline assignment: CDR1 LNHDA and CDR2 SQIVND (reference sequence). The CDR3 spans 13 residues. With 9 bases removed from V and 4 bases from J, the gap between germline ends came to 16 bases. This chain's CDR3 is CASHGVFPYEQYF. The CDR3 DNA is TGTGCCAGCCACGGGGTCTTCCCATACGAGCAGTACTTC.

The chain links TRBV2 to TRBJ1-5, with 7 bases matching TRBD1. The CDR3 is 17 residues long. CDR1 and CDR2 from the germline V gene are SNHLY and FYNNEI. J gave up 2 bases and V 3 bases, and 10 bases lay outside the gene matches. In nucleotides, the CDR3 is TGTGCCAGCAGTGACCCACTCGGGACAGACCGCAATCAGCCCCAGCATTTT. It encodes CASSDPLGTDRNQPQHF.

V usage is TRBV10-3 and J usage is TRBJ1-1; D call uncertain. The CDR3 length is 12 residues. Trimming removed 8 bases at V and 1 base at J, with 8 bases between. Germline-derived CDR1 and CDR2 are ENHRY and SYGVKD. CDR3 sequence: CAISGGNTEAFF. CDR3 bases: TGTGCCATCTCCGGTGGGAACACTGAAGCTTTCTTT.

This chain connects TRBV6-4 to TRBJ2-3, with 10 nucleotides matching TRBD2. The germline CDR1 and CDR2 sequences are MRHNA and SNTAGT. The CDR3 runs to 16 residues. V shed 0 bases and J 4 bases; nucleotides not matched to a gene: 4. CDR3 DNA: TGTGCCAGCAGTGACTCTGCTAGCGGGGGACCAGATACGCAGTATTTT. It codes for CASSDSASGGPDTQYF.

The V and J genes are TRBV9 and TRBJ1-3, with a possible D match to TRBD1 (6 bases). V lost 0 bases and J lost 4, with 14 bases in between. The CDR3 has 16 amino acids. Germline V gene lookup returns CDR1 SGDLS and CDR2 YYNGEE. CDR3: CASSVEQRTAGNTIYF. CDR3 in DNA: TGTGCCAGCAGCGTAGAACAAAGGACAGCCGGAAACACCATATATTTT.

Written as DNA, the CDR3 is TGTGCCAGCAGTGTCCAGGGTTCCTACGAGCAGTACTTC. Its protein product is CASSVQGSYEQYF. The chain links TRBV5-5 to TRBJ2-7; D might be TRBD1 (5 bases). CDR3 size: 13 residues. Looked up from germline, CDR1 is SGHKS and CDR2 is YYEKEE (reference sequence). V was pared by 5 bases and J by 1 base, with 10 bases between.

The rearrangement joins TRBV18 to TRBJ2-7; D could derive from TRBD1 or TRBD2 (5 bases each). CDR1 and CDR2 (germline): KGHSH, LQKENI. Trimming cost V 2 bases and J 2 bases, with 16 bases left between them. The CDR3 totals 16 residues. The CDR3 reads CASSPGIGRGAYEQYF. The CDR3 DNA sequence: TGTGCCAGCTCACCAGGGATCGGAAGAGGGGCCTACGAGCAGTACTTC. Together with reference TRBV18 and TRBJ2-7, the CDR3 gives the full variable domain: NAGVMQNPRHLVRRRGQEARLRCSPMKGHSHVYWYRQLPEEGLKFMVYLQKENIIDESGMPKERFSAEFPKEGPSILRIQQVVRGDSAAYFCASSPGIGRGAYEQYFGPGTRLTVT.

The V gene is TRBV28, the J gene TRBJ1-3; D uncertain. The CDR3 extends over 15 amino acids. With 3 bases removed from V and 0 bases from J, the gap between germline ends came to 9 bases. CDR1 is MDHEN, CDR2 SYDVKM, per germline. Here the CDR3 DNA reads TGTGCCAGCAGTTTGGCTTGGATCTCTGGAAACACCATATATTTT. Its protein product is CASSLAWISGNTIYF.

This clone came up once. J is TRBJ2-7 and V is TRBV6-5; 8 nucleotides align to TRBD2. Trimming cost V 0 bases and J 2 bases; bases outside gene matches: 3. The germline V gene has CDR1 MNHEY and CDR2 SVGAGI. This CDR3 contains 15 residues. The CDR3 DNA sequence: TGTGCCAGCAGTTACTCGTGGCGGGAGGCCTACGAGCAGTACTTC. It specifies CASSYSWREAYEQYF.

V and J are TRBV14 and TRBJ1-6; 7 bases fit TRBD1. This CDR3 spans 15 amino acids. Germline V lookup: CDR1 SGHDN, CDR2 FVKESK. V lost 3 bases to trimming and J lost 7 bases; unmatched junction nucleotides: 6. DNA of the CDR3: TGTGCCAGCAGCCATGACAGGGTAGGGAATTCACCCCTCCACTTT. As protein: CASSHDRVGNSPLHF.

The chain links TRBV11-2 to TRBJ2-2; D is unclear. This CDR3 region has 13 residues. V lost 5 bases and J 5 bases, leaving 9 bases between the germline ends. Germline values: CDR1 SGHAT, CDR2 FQNNGV. The CDR3 loop reads CASSPARTGELFF. CDR3 bases: TGTGCCAGCAGCCCAGCAAGAACCGGGGAGCTGTTTTTT.

The chain carries TRBV5-6 and TRBJ1-4; D remains ambiguous. This CDR3 is built from 13 residues. Germline CDR1 reads SGHDT; CDR2 reads YYEEEE. V lost 6 bases to trimming and J lost 8 bases, with 14 bases between them. DNA of the CDR3: TGTGCCAGCACCCATCCTCTCGGGGAAAAACTGTTTTTT. Residues: CASTHPLGEKLFF.

The chain joins TRBV28 to TRBJ2-1, with D unresolved. The CDR3 consists of 11 residues. Trimming cost V 6 bases and J 8 bases, with 8 bases left between them. Germline lookup yields CDR1 MDHEN and CDR2 SYDVKM. CDR3 in amino acids: CASRGRDEQFF. CDR3 sequence (DNA): TGTGCCAGCAGGGGTAGGGATGAGCAGTTCTTC.